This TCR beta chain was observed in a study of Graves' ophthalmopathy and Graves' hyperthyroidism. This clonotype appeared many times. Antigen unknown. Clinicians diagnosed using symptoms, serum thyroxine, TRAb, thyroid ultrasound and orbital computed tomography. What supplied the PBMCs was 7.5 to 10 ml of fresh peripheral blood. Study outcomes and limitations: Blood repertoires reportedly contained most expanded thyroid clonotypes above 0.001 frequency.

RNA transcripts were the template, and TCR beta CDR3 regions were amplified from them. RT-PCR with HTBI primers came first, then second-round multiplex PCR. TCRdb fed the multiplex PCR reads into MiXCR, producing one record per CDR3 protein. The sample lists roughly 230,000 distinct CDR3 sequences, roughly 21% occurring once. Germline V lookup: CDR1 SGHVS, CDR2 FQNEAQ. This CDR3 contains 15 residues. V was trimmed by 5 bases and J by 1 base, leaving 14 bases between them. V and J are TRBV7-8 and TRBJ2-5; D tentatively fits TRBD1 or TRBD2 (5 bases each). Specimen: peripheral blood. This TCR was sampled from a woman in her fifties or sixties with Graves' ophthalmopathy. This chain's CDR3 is CASSKEGPSQETQYF. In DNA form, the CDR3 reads TGTGCCAGCAGCAAAGAGGGACCGTCCCAAGAGACCCAGTACTTC.